The next 18 T cell receptor beta chains were all read from a single sample in a study of cytomegalovirus exposure and HLA in healthy donors. Sequencing used immunoSEQ multiplex PCR; TCRdb keeps in-frame clones, though not all of them. Found here are roughly 310,000 clones, roughly 90% of them singletons; the top ten hold approximately 0.96%. Sequenced material: PBMCs. Receptor source: a man aged 30 to 39 in good health and CMV-seronegative.

This rearrangement joins TRBV6-1 to TRBJ1-4; no clear D. Germline CDR1 is MNHNS and CDR2 is SASEGT. The CDR3 runs to 14 residues. Trimming shortened V by 3 bases and J by 0 bases, and 5 bases separated the two germline ends. CDR3 protein: CASSDPATNEKLFF. CDR3 DNA sequence: TGTGCCAGCAGTGATCCAGCAACTAATGAAAAACTGTTTTTT.

The rearrangement uses TRBV7-8 and TRBJ2-7; 12 bases fit TRBD2. The CDR3 has 16 amino acids. The germline V gene encodes CDR1 SGHVS and CDR2 FQNEAQ. V was pared by 5 bases and J by 4 bases, with 9 bases of the junction left unmatched. CDR3 DNA: TGTGCCAGCAGCAGGGCGACTAGCGGGGGACAGTACGAGCAGTACTTC. This gives the protein CASSRATSGGQYEQYF.

The chain is built from TRBV27 and TRBJ2-5, with D unclear. The CDR3 covers 16 residues. Between the trimmed V and J ends, which lost 2 bases and 2 bases, there was a span of 15 bases. Germline assignment: CDR1 MNHEY and CDR2 SMNVEV (reference sequence). CDR3 region: CASSLTGSVRQETQYF. The CDR3 nucleotides read TGTGCCAGCAGTTTAACTGGGTCAGTGAGGCAAGAGACCCAGTACTTC.

This clone was counted a single time. V gene TRBV4-3 combines with J gene TRBJ1-2; D may be TRBD1 (5 bases). There are 14 residues in the CDR3. In germline, CDR1 is LGHNA, CDR2 YSLEER. The V end was cut by 0 bases, the J end by 4 bases, with 9 bases between. The CDR3 DNA follows: TGCGCCAGCAGCCAAGACAGGGTTTCCTATGGCTACACCTTC. Translation: CASSQDRVSYGYTF.

V usage is TRBV2 and J usage is TRBJ2-7; 7 bases match TRBD1. CDR3 size: 15 residues. Trimming removed 3 bases from V and 6 bases from J; junction bases left unmatched: 11. Germline CDR1 and CDR2: SNHLY and FYNNEI. DNA of the CDR3: TGTGCCAGCAGTGACATTTTGACAGGGTTCCCCGAGCAGTACTTC. Translated: CASSDILTGFPEQYF. Complete variable domain (other parts from reference TRBV2 and TRBJ2-7): EPEVTQTPSHQVTQMGQEVILRCVPISNHLYFYWYRQILGQKVEFLVSFYNNEISEKSEIFDDQFSVERPDGSNFTLKIRSTKLEDSAMYFCASSDILTGFPEQYFGPGTRLTVT.

This clone was observed a handful of times. The rearrangement links TRBV30 to TRBJ1-1; 8 bases align to TRBD1. From germline, CDR1 is GTSNPN and CDR2 SVGIG (reference sequence). CDR3 length: 13 residues. Unmatched junction bases numbered 5, after V lost 3 bases and J lost 5 bases. The DNA for the CDR3 is TGTGCCTGGAGAGGACAGGGAGGGACTGAAGCTTTCTTT. It yields the protein CAWRGQGGTEAFF.

The chain carries TRBV7-9 and TRBJ1-1, with TRBD1 matching over 8 bases. Looked up from germline, CDR1 is SEHNR and CDR2 is FQNEAQ (reference sequence). V was pared by 3 bases and J by 1 base, with 4 bases of the junction left unmatched. There are 15 residues in the CDR3. DNA of the CDR3: TGTGCCAGCAGCTTGTCAGGGGGCGGGAACACTGAAGCTTTCTTT. This codes for CASSLSGGGNTEAFF.

This clone was seen once. The genes are TRBV12-5 and TRBJ1-5; 8 nucleotides line up with TRBD1. The CDR3 runs to 18 residues. V gave up 1 base and J gave up 1 base; unmatched junction bases: 9. Looked up from germline, CDR1 is LGHNT and CDR2 is FRNRAP. As DNA, the CDR3 is TGTGCTAGTGGTTTGGCACCCGGGACAGGACAGAGCAATCAGCCCCAGCATTTT. This codes for CASGLAPGTGQSNQPQHF.

The rearrangement links TRBV11-2 to TRBJ1-2, with no clear D. This CDR3 has 15 residues. V lost 4 bases, J lost 0 bases, and 12 bases lay in between. Germline V gene data show CDR1 as SGHAT and CDR2 as FQNNGV. The CDR3 reads CASSYGRLANYGYTF. The CDR3 DNA is TGTGCCAGCAGCTACGGTAGGCTAGCTAACTATGGCTACACCTTC.

The V gene is TRBV27, the J gene TRBJ2-1; tentative D call: TRBD1 (6 bases). The CDR3 spans 16 residues. Between the trimmed V and J ends, which lost 5 bases and 2 bases, there was a span of 16 bases. Germline lookup yields CDR1 MNHEY and CDR2 SMNVEV (reference sequence). CDR3 residues: CASSPLTGSAYNEQFF. CDR3 coding DNA: TGTGCCAGCAGTCCCCTTACAGGGAGTGCCTACAATGAGCAGTTCTTC.

In the case of this clone: Additional DNA sequences in this sample encode the identical CDR3. The V call is TRBV5-4, the J call TRBJ1-5; D is uncertain. CDR1 and CDR2 (germline): SGHNT, YYREEE (reference sequence). Trimming cost V 2 bases and J 4 bases, with 10 bases left between them. The CDR3 has 14 amino acids. Here the CDR3 DNA reads TGTGCCAGCAGCTTAGGTGGCGGAAATCAGCCCCAGCATTTT. It specifies CASSLGGGNQPQHF.

This clone was observed many times. J is TRBJ2-2 and V is TRBV7-2, with a weak D call TRBD2 (5 bases). There are 15 residues in the CDR3. Trimming pared 6 bases from V and 4 bases from J, leaving 15 bases between. Germline CDR1 SGHTA, CDR2 FQGNSA. The CDR3 region is CASRDTSLSTGELFF. The CDR3 region has the DNA TGTGCCAGCAGGGATACTAGTTTATCCACCGGGGAGCTGTTTTTT.

This rearrangement joins TRBV4-1 to TRBJ1-4; perhaps TRBD1 as D (5 bases). V lost 8 bases and J 4 bases, leaving 17 bases between the germline ends. The CDR3 covers 15 residues. CDR1 and CDR2 from the germline V gene are MGHRA and YSYEKL. The CDR3 sequence is CASGGQWGHNEKLFF. In nucleotides, the CDR3 is TGCGCCAGCGGAGGGCAGTGGGGCCATAATGAAAAACTGTTTTTT.

The V gene is TRBV4-3, the J gene TRBJ1-2; D possibly corresponds to TRBD1 (5 bases). The CDR3 runs to 16 residues. Germline V gene sequence: CDR1 LGHNA, CDR2 YSLEER. The ends were cut back, 0 bases at V and 5 bases at J, with 16 bases in the middle. The CDR3 DNA is TGCGCCAGCAGCCAAGAGGAGTTGCGCGGGGGGTATGGCTACACCTTC. It translates to CASSQEELRGGYGYTF.

The chain recombines TRBV7-9 with TRBJ1-2; 8 bases line up with TRBD1. The CDR3 covers 14 residues. Trimming cost V 5 bases and J 6 bases; bases outside gene matches: 8. The germline V gene has CDR1 SEHNR and CDR2 FQNEAQ (reference sequence). This CDR3 reads CASSLTQGVNGYTF. The CDR3 DNA sequence: TGTGCCAGCAGCCTGACACAGGGGGTCAATGGCTACACCTTC.

The V gene is TRBV5-1, the J gene TRBJ2-5; maybe TRBD2 (6 bases). Germline CDR1 SGHRS, CDR2 YFSETQ. The CDR3 covers 15 residues. The V gene lost 2 bases and the J gene lost 2 bases, with 13 bases spanning the gap. In DNA form, the CDR3 reads TGCGCCAGCAGCTTAAATTCTGGGGGGCAAGAGACCCAGTACTTC. It codes for CASSLNSGGQETQYF. Looking up the rest from reference TRBV5-1 and TRBJ2-5 gives the full variable domain: KAGVTQTPRYLIKTRGQQVTLSCSPISGHRSVSWYQQTPGQGLQFLFEYFSETQRNKGNFPGRFSGRQFSNSRSEMNVSTLELGDSALYLCASSLNSGGQETQYFGPGTRLLVL.

The chain employs TRBV5-4 and TRBJ1-2; 9 nucleotides match TRBD1. The CDR3 contains 15 residues. Per germline, CDR1 SGHNT and CDR2 YYREEE (reference sequence). V lost 4 bases and J lost 7; bases outside the gene matches: 11. The DNA of the CDR3 is TGTGCCAGCAGCGGACAACAGGGGGCGATGTCTGGCTACACCTTC. Translation: CASSGQQGAMSGYTF.

The V gene is TRBV6-5, the J gene TRBJ2-7, with TRBD2 as a possible D gene (5 bases). Trimming took 10 bases from V and 2 from J, leaving 12 bases between them. CDR1 and CDR2 from the germline V gene are MNHEY and SVGAGI. CDR3 length equals 12 residues. The CDR3 here is CATVGGPYEQYF. CDR3 in DNA: TGTGCCACCGTGGGCGGGCCCTACGAGCAGTACTTC.